The 18 T cell receptor beta chains given below trace back to one sample, sequenced in a study of TIL therapy for anti-PD-1-resistant metastatic lung cancer. Time point given: pre-treatment sample, taken before nivolumab and TIL therapy. The tumor samples were excised metastases, mostly pleural nodules or supraclavicular lymph nodes. Sequencing used immunoSEQ v3. The protocol was immunoSEQ multiplex PCR, while the TCRdb copy is restricted to in-frame clones and leaves out a portion. The sample has tens of thousands of clones; approximately 63% are singletons. This material consisted of tumor tissue, taken at baseline. These receptor sequences come from a woman aged 30-79 years with non-small cell lung cancer.

This chain links TRBV7-9 with TRBJ2-1; D call uncertain. Deletions cut 5 bases from V and 4 bases from J, with 6 bases between. The germline CDR1 and CDR2 sequences are SEHNR and FQNEAQ (reference sequence). This CDR3 contains 12 residues. As DNA, the CDR3 is TGTGCCAGCAGCCACCGTTACAATGAGCAGTTCTTC. Translating gives CASSHRYNEQFF.

The gene calls are TRBV10-3 and TRBJ2-3; TRBD2 agrees at 14 bases. The germline V gene encodes CDR1 ENHRY and CDR2 SYGVKD. The J segment lost 4 bases and the V segment lost 6 bases, leaving 6 bases of the junction unmatched. CDR3 length: 16 amino acids. This CDR3 is CAISVGLAGVADTQYF. The CDR3 DNA follows: TGTGCCATCAGCGTGGGACTAGCGGGAGTGGCAGATACGCAGTATTTT.

The genes are TRBV29-1 and TRBJ1-2; D is unclear. Germline V lookup: CDR1 SQVTM, CDR2 ANQGSEA. V lost 0 bases and J 4 bases, leaving 12 bases between the germline ends. The CDR3 covers 14 residues. The CDR3 sequence: CSVEDGAGSYGYTF. The CDR3 bases are TGCAGCGTTGAAGATGGAGCGGGGAGCTATGGCTACACCTTC.

V gene TRBV11-3 combines with J gene TRBJ1-1; D is perhaps TRBD1 (5 bases). Between the trimmed V and J ends, which lost 4 bases and 0 bases, there was a span of 9 bases. CDR3 length equals 14 residues. Germline values: CDR1 SGHNT, CDR2 YENEEA. CDR3 in DNA: TGTGCCAGCAGCTCAGGGAATATGAACACTGAAGCTTTCTTT. This sequence encodes CASSSGNMNTEAFF.

This clone was observed a few times. The J gene is TRBJ2-6, the V gene TRBV18; D gene ambiguous. CDR3 length: 17 residues. Germline lookup yields CDR1 KGHSH and CDR2 LQKENI. Trimming cost V 6 bases and J 2 bases, with 17 bases left between them. The CDR3 bases are TGTGCCAGCTCCGGGCAGATTCTAGACGCTGGGGCCAACGTCCTGACTTTC. Amino acid sequence: CASSGQILDAGANVLTF.

J is TRBJ2-7 and V is TRBV7-9; the D is unclear. The CDR3 covers 15 residues. Germline V gene data show CDR1 as SEHNR and CDR2 as FQNEAQ (reference sequence). V was cut by 1 base and J by 4 bases, with 14 bases left in between. CDR3: CASSLDADLVYEQYF. In nucleotides, the CDR3 is TGTGCCAGCAGCTTAGACGCGGATCTGGTATACGAGCAGTACTTC.

By its share, this clone is medium-sized (0.01 to 0.1%). DNA for the CDR3: TGTGCCAGCAGAACCGGGACGGTCTACGAGCAGTACTTC. Translating it yields CASRTGTVYEQYF. The chain uses TRBV6-5 and TRBJ2-7; D possibly matches TRBD1 or TRBD2 (5 bases each). V lost 6 bases and J 3 bases, leaving 12 bases between the germline ends. Germline assignment: CDR1 MNHEY and CDR2 SVGAGI. The length of the CDR3 is 13 residues.

The rearrangement uses TRBV25-1 and TRBJ1-2, with a weak D call TRBD1 (6 bases). Trimming shortened V by 3 bases and J by 7 bases, and 18 bases separated the two germline ends. The CDR3 covers 15 residues. Germline V gene data show CDR1 as MGHDK and CDR2 as SYGVNS. The CDR3 DNA sequence: TGTGCCAGCAGTGATCCCAGGACAGAATCGGCTGGCTACACCTTC. Its protein product is CASSDPRTESAGYTF.

This clone showed up just once. This chain joins TRBV5-1 and TRBJ1-1; D is undetermined. Germline values: CDR1 SGHRS, CDR2 YFSETQ. CDR3 length equals 14 residues. V lost 4 bases and J lost 1, with 11 bases in between. In DNA, the CDR3 is TGCGCCAGCAGCCCCTTCGACGAGAACACTGAAGCTTTCTTT. This encodes CASSPFDENTEAFF.

V usage is TRBV5-1 and J usage is TRBJ2-1; 10 bases agree with TRBD2. The CDR3 is 15 residues long. Germline V gives CDR1 SGHRS, CDR2 YFSETQ. The trim removed 2 bases at V and 5 bases at J, leaving 4 bases unmatched. Here the CDR3 DNA reads TGCGCCAGCAGCTTTCTAGCGGGAGCCCACAATGAGCAGTTCTTC. Translation: CASSFLAGAHNEQFF.

The chain uses TRBV7-9 and TRBJ2-7; 7 bases fit TRBD2. Germline V lookup: CDR1 SEHNR, CDR2 FQNEAQ (reference sequence). This CDR3 comprises 14 residues. Trimming at V came to 7 bases and at J to 4 bases, leaving 10 bases not matched to a gene. The CDR3 reads CASTSREGVYEQYF. The CDR3 bases are TGTGCCAGCACCTCAAGGGAGGGAGTTTACGAGCAGTACTTC.

V gene TRBV4-1 combines with J gene TRBJ2-7; weak D call: TRBD2 (7 bases). V lost 0 bases to trimming and J lost 4 bases, with 10 bases between them. The CDR3 is made up of 14 amino acids. Germline assignment: CDR1 MGHRA and CDR2 YSYEKL. Here the CDR3 reads CASSQDRGGYEQYF. The CDR3 DNA is TGCGCCAGCAGCCAAGATAGGGGGGGTTACGAGCAGTACTTC.

J is TRBJ2-5 and V is TRBV5-6, with D possibly TRBD2 on 5 matching bases. In germline, CDR1 is SGHDT, CDR2 YYEEEE. The CDR3 sequence is 15 residues long. V lost 2 bases and J lost 5, with 16 bases in between. CDR3 in DNA: TGTGCCAGCAGCTTAAAGGTGGGCCAGCGGGAGACCCAGTACTTC. It is translated as CASSLKVGQRETQYF.

This rearrangement joins TRBV4-1 to TRBJ2-3; D ambiguous. With 0 bases removed from V and 4 bases from J, the gap between germline ends came to 11 bases. The germline V gene encodes CDR1 MGHRA and CDR2 YSYEKL. This CDR3 has 15 residues. CDR3 region: CASSQDVTFPDTQYF. The CDR3 region has the DNA TGCGCCAGCAGCCAAGATGTTACGTTTCCAGATACGCAGTATTTT.

This sequence joins TRBV6-1 and TRBJ2-7, with D hard to call. This CDR3 has 15 amino acids. Per germline, CDR1 MNHNS and CDR2 SASEGT. V lost 1 base and J lost 2, with 12 bases in between. The CDR3 here is CASSEEEGPTYEQYF. CDR3 DNA sequence: TGTGCCAGCAGTGAAGAAGAAGGGCCAACCTACGAGCAGTACTTC.

CDR3 region: CASSQTGRSNQPQHF. CDR3 coding DNA: TGTGCCAGCAGCCAGACGGGACGGAGCAATCAGCCCCAGCATTTT. V usage is TRBV7-2 and J usage is TRBJ1-5; D may be TRBD1 (5 bases). Trimming took 5 bases from V and 1 from J, leaving 12 bases between them. The CDR3 extends over 15 amino acids. Per the germline V gene, CDR1 is SGHTA and CDR2 is FQGNSA.

The chain uses TRBV6-4 and TRBJ2-2; the D gene is possibly TRBD1 (6 bases). CDR3 length: 14 amino acids. V was pared by 8 bases and J by 1 base, with 11 bases between. Germline CDR1 reads MRHNA; CDR2 reads SNTAGT. CDR3 sequence (DNA): TGTGCCAGCCAGACAGGAATGAACACCGGGGAGCTGTTTTTT. Translation: CASQTGMNTGELFF.

The gene calls are TRBV6-1 and TRBJ1-2; D might be TRBD1 (5 bases). Trimming removed 2 bases at V and 12 bases at J, with 16 bases between. The germline V gene encodes CDR1 MNHNS and CDR2 SASEGT. This CDR3 is 13 amino acids long. The DNA for the CDR3 is TGTGCCAGCAGTGAATGGGGAAGAGTGGGGCACACCTTC. It yields the protein CASSEWGRVGHTF.